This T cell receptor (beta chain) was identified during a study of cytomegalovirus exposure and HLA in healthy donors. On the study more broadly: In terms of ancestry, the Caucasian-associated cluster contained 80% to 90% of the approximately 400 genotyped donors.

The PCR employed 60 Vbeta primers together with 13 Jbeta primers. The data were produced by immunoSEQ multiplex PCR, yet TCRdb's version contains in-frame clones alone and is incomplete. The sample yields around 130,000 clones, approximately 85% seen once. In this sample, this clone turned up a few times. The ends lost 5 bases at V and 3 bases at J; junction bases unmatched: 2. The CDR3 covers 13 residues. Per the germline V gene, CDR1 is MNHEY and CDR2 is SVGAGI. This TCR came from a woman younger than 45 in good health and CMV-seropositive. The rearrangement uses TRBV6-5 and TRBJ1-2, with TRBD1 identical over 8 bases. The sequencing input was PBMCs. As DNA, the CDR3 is TGTGCCAGCAGTGAGACAGGGGACTATGGCTACACCTTC. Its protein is CASSETGDYGYTF.